This entry concerns a single T cell receptor beta chain. This clone was seen once. The antigen this receptor binds is unknown. No base quality values were provided; no much bigger clone lies one nucleotide off. CDR1 and CDR2, looked up from the germline V gene, are ENHRY and SYGVKD. V is pared back by 6 bases and J by 8 bases, with 22 bases lying between the germline termini. The CDR3, from cysteine to phenylalanine, totals 15 residues. Of the read, only the CDR3 DNA is kept; its 45 bases are in frame from base 1. This specimen belongs to a study of control samples from healthy donors and cancer patients (TCRdb year 2020). Libraries were constructed by the immunoSEQ multiplex PCR assay. TCRdb carries this immuneACCESS record with in-frame sequences only. Its versions omit some clonotypes, under half of them owing to an unresolved V gene in the studies checked, with the rest unexplained. Across this sample there are about 120,000 clones, with 80% to 90% seen only once. 12% of the sample rests with the top ten.

This TCR was sampled from a young man in good health. The material sequenced was blood. The V and J segments used are TRBV10-3 and TRBJ1-2, with a tentative D gene TRBD1 over 6 matching bases. The sequenced DNA: TGTGCCATCAGCGAGGGGGAAGCTGGGGCGCGGGGCTACACCTTC. It codes for CAISEGEAGARGYTF.